Following are 15 T cell receptor beta chains from one sample sequenced in a study of blood T cell repertoires in COVID-19. Method: immunoSEQ multiplex PCR; TCRdb's copy keeps in-frame clones and lacks some. The sample lists under 150,000 clones; around 87% were seen once. The source material was PBMCs or T cells enriched from blood (not recorded which). These receptors originate from a woman aged 25 to 39 with acute COVID-19.

This clone appeared a single time. The rearrangement uses TRBV28 and TRBJ1-4, with D tentatively TRBD1 (5 bases). Trimming stripped 8 bases from V and 0 bases from J, with 10 bases between. The CDR3 extends over 14 amino acids. The V gene's germline CDR1 is MDHEN and CDR2 SYDVKM. The CDR3 nucleotides are TGTGCCAGCCGGGGGGAAGCAACTAATGAAAAACTGTTTTTT. Translated: CASRGEATNEKLFF. The full variable domain, with the rest looked up from reference TRBV28 and TRBJ1-4, is DVKVTQSSRYLVKRTGEKVFLECVQDMDHENMFWYRQDPGLGLRLIYFSYDVKMKEKGDIPEGYSVSREKKERFSLILESASTNQTSMYLCASRGEATNEKLFFGSGTQLSVL.

The J gene is TRBJ1-1, the V gene TRBV28; TRBD1 agrees at 9 bases. Germline assignment: CDR1 MDHEN and CDR2 SYDVKM. The CDR3 spans 14 residues. J gave up 11 bases and V 6 bases, and 13 bases lay outside the gene matches. CDR3 DNA sequence: TGTGCCAGCAGCATCTTACAGGGGGCTGGGTGGGCTTTCTTT. Amino acid sequence: CASSILQGAGWAFF.

The chain links TRBV3-1 (or the pseudogene TRBV3-2) to TRBJ2-3; D is possibly TRBD2 (5 bases). The CDR3 is 13 residues long. Germline V gene data show CDR1 as LGHDT and CDR2 as YNNKEL (reference sequence). V lost 3 bases and J 6 bases, leaving 10 bases between the germline ends. The CDR3 loop reads CASSHPWEDTQYF. As DNA, the CDR3 is TGTGCCAGCAGCCACCCGTGGGAGGATACGCAGTATTTT.

The chain employs TRBV18 and TRBJ1-1; possibly TRBD1 for D (6 bases). CDR1 KGHSH and CDR2 LQKENI come from the germline V gene. The CDR3 has 15 residues. Trimming took off 0 bases at V and 1 base at J, with 9 bases between the two ends. Written as DNA, the CDR3 is TGTGCCAGCTCACCACCGGCGACAGGGAACACTGAAGCTTTCTTT. It specifies CASSPPATGNTEAFF.

This chain joins TRBV6-6 and TRBJ2-1, with a weak D call TRBD2 (6 bases). CDR3 length: 14 amino acids. Germline values: CDR1 MNHNY, CDR2 SVGAGI (reference sequence). The V end lost 0 bases, the J end lost 6 bases, and 9 bases lay between the germline ends. CDR3 in DNA: TGTGCCAGCAGTTACTCTCAGGGAGGCAATGAGCAGTTCTTC. Encoded protein: CASSYSQGGNEQFF.

CDR3 in amino acids: CASSAGQGLYYGYTF. As DNA, the CDR3 is TGTGCCAGCAGCGCCGGACAGGGCCTTTACTATGGCTACACCTTC. This rearrangement joins TRBV9 to TRBJ1-2; 8 nucleotides match TRBD1. The CDR3 has 15 amino acids. The trim removed 3 bases at V and 3 bases at J, leaving 7 bases unmatched. The V gene's germline CDR1 is SGDLS and CDR2 YYNGEE.

The chain carries TRBV7-2 and TRBJ2-5; 9 bases are a match to TRBD2. Looked up from germline, CDR1 is SGHTA and CDR2 is FQGNSA. The CDR3 runs to 15 residues. V trimming: 5 bases; J trimming: 3 bases; junction bases outside the gene matches: 7. In nucleotides, the CDR3 is TGTGCCAGCAGCCAAGCGGGAGGTACGGAAGAGACCCAGTACTTC. Translation: CASSQAGGTEETQYF.

V usage is TRBV5-1 and J usage is TRBJ1-4; D is possibly TRBD1 (6 bases). This CDR3 is built from 13 residues. The V and J ends lost 0 bases and 8 bases respectively, with 8 bases between them. The germline V gene has CDR1 SGHRS and CDR2 YFSETQ. The CDR3 here is CASSLEGTEKLFF. The CDR3 nucleotides read TGCGCCAGCAGCTTGGAAGGGACAGAAAAACTGTTTTTT.

The DNA for the CDR3 is TGTGCCAGCACTTCAACAGGGGGAAGGCTCCCAATTCATGGCAATTCACCCCTCCACTTT. As protein: CASTSTGGRLPIHGNSPLHF. The chain combines TRBV28 with TRBJ1-6; 8 bases are shared with TRBD1. V dropped 7 bases and J dropped 7; count of bases not matched to a gene: 24. The CDR3 runs 20 residues. In germline, CDR1 is MDHEN, CDR2 SYDVKM.

This clone was seen once. The CDR3 loop is CATSRALDTQYF. CDR3 coding DNA: TGTGCCACCAGCAGAGCTTTGGATACGCAGTATTTT. The chain has TRBV15 and TRBJ2-3; D is unclear. Trimming left V 1 base short and J 6 bases short, with 5 bases between. The CDR3 runs to 12 residues. Germline loops: CDR1 LNHNV, CDR2 YYDKDF (reference sequence).

The V gene is TRBV7-2, the J gene TRBJ2-3; TRBD2 agrees at 8 bases. With V trimmed by 1 base and J by 4 bases, 4 bases remained unmatched. The CDR3 covers 15 residues. Germline V gene sequence: CDR1 SGHTA, CDR2 FQGNSA. The CDR3 loop reads CASSLGLARADTQYF. The CDR3 coding sequence is TGTGCCAGCAGCTTAGGACTAGCGAGAGCAGATACGCAGTATTTT.

The CDR3, as DNA: TGCGCCAGCAGCTTGGGGCCGGGAGTCTCCTACGAGCAGTACTTC. Amino acids: CASSLGPGVSYEQYF. This sequence joins TRBV5-1 and TRBJ2-7; maybe TRBD2 (6 bases). From germline, CDR1 is SGHRS and CDR2 YFSETQ. This CDR3 has 15 residues. Trimming cost V 0 bases and J 0 bases, with 10 bases left between them.

V usage is TRBV6-6 and J usage is TRBJ1-3; D uncertain. The CDR3 runs to 13 residues. V shed 5 bases and J shed 4 bases, with 9 bases lying between them. Germline CDR1 MNHNY, CDR2 SVGAGI (reference sequence). In nucleotides, the CDR3 is TGTGCCAGCAGTCTTAACTGGGGAAACACCATATATTTT. Its translation: CASSLNWGNTIYF.

The genes are TRBV30 and TRBJ2-2, with 10 bases lining up with TRBD2. Germline V gene lookup returns CDR1 GTSNPN and CDR2 SVGIG (reference sequence). The CDR3 consists of 15 residues. V lost 4 bases and J lost 6; bases outside the gene matches: 8. The CDR3, as DNA: TGTGCCTGGACTCCTAGCGGGAGTATAGCCGGGGAGCTGTTTTTT. This codes for CAWTPSGSIAGELFF.

The J gene is TRBJ1-1, the V gene TRBV28, with 9 positions matching TRBD1. CDR1 MDHEN and CDR2 SYDVKM come from the germline V gene. The CDR3 extends over 12 amino acids. CDR3 region: CASGQGIAEAFF. CDR3 sequence (DNA): TGTGCGTCCGGACAGGGGATCGCTGAAGCTTTCTTT.